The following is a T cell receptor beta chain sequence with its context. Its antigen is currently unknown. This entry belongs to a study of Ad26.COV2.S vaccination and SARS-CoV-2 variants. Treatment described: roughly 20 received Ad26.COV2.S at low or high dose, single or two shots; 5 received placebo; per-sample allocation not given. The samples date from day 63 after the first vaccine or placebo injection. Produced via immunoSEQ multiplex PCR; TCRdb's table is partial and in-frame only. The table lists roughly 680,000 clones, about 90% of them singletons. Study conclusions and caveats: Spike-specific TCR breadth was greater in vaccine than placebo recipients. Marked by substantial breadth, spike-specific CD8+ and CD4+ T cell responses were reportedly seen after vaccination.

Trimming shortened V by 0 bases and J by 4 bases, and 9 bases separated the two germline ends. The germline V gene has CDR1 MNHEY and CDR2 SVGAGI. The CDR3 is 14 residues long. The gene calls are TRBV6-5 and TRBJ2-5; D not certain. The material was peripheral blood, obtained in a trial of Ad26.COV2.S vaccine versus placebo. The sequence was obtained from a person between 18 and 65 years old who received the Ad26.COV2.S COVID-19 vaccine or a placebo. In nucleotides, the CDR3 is TGTGCCAGCAGTTACTCCGTTCTAGGAGAGACCCAGTACTTC. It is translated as CASSYSVLGETQYF.